The 21 T cell receptor beta chains given below trace back to one sample, sequenced in a study of cytomegalovirus exposure and HLA in healthy donors. The primer mix had 60 Vbeta and 13 Jbeta primers. Some clones are missing from TCRdb's copy, which holds only in-frame ones; the method was immunoSEQ multiplex PCR. The sample includes approximately 120,000 clones, roughly 80% of them seen just once. The specimen sequenced was PBMCs. All receptors come from a man younger than 30 in good health and CMV-seropositive.

The V gene is TRBV21-1, the J gene TRBJ1-5. TRBV21-1 constitutes a pseudogene. The CDR3 length is 16 residues. The CDR3 DNA follows: TGTGCCAGCAGCAAAGCGCCAAAGGGGGAGGGCCAGCCCCAGCATTTT. This translates into CASSKAPKGEGQPQHF.

About this clone itself: One end of the junction does not line up with germline, which may come from a read error. The gene calls are TRBV7-9 and TRBJ1-2, with 7 bases matching TRBD1. CDR1 is SEHNR, CDR2 FQNEAQ, per germline (reference sequence). This CDR3 spans 15 amino acids. In nucleotides, the CDR3 is TGTTCCAGCAGCTTATTGGTCCACAGGGGAAGCGGCTACACCTTC. Residues: CSSSLLVHRGSGYTF.

This clone was picked up one time. This chain connects TRBV6-5 to TRBJ2-5; perhaps TRBD2 as D (5 bases). The better agreement between TRBJ2-7 and the DNA end casts doubt on the J call. Germline CDR1 and CDR2: MNHEY and SVGAGI. The length of the CDR3 is 14 residues. CDR3 in amino acids: CASTSGRDRYEQYF. DNA of the CDR3: TGTGCCAGCACATCTGGGAGAGATCGTTACGAGCAGTACTTC.

The rearrangement links TRBV9 to TRBJ1-4, with a possible D match to TRBD1 (6 bases). CDR3 length: 17 amino acids. CDR1 and CDR2 from the germline V gene are SGDLS and YYNGEE. V lost 3 bases to trimming and J lost 3 bases, with 18 bases between them. The CDR3 loop reads CASSAPDRGMANEKLFF. The CDR3 bases are TGTGCCAGCAGCGCCCCGGATAGGGGGATGGCTAATGAAAAACTGTTTTTT.

V is TRBV27 and J is TRBJ2-7; 8 bases are shared with TRBD2. The CDR3 spans 16 residues. CDR1 is MNHEY, CDR2 SMNVEV, per germline (reference sequence). After removal of 6 bases from V and 0 bases from J, the junction contained 10 bases not matched to a gene. CDR3 DNA: TGTGCCAGCAGACTATCACTAGCGGAGATCTCCTACGAGCAGTACTTC. It codes for CASRLSLAEISYEQYF.

The sample holds a few counts of this clone. The V gene is TRBV7-2, the J gene TRBJ2-7; the D gene is possibly TRBD1 (6 bases). CDR1 is SGHTA, CDR2 FQGNSA, per germline. Trimming removed 1 base at V and 2 bases at J, with 15 bases between. CDR3 length: 16 amino acids. The CDR3 loop reads CASSLDGSGTPYEQYF. The CDR3 nucleotides are TGTGCCAGCAGCTTAGATGGGTCCGGGACACCCTACGAGCAGTACTTC.

CDR3 nucleotide sequence: TGTGCCAGTAGTATACGAGGCGCCGCTAACTATGGCTACACCTTC. It is translated as CASSIRGAANYGYTF. The V gene is TRBV19, the J gene TRBJ1-2; D not certain. Germline-derived CDR1 and CDR2 are LNHDA and SQIVND (reference sequence). V lost 2 bases and J 0 bases, leaving 10 bases between the germline ends. The CDR3 extends over 15 amino acids.

This clone showed up just a few times. The chain couples TRBV5-4 to TRBJ2-3; 9 bases map to TRBD2. CDR1 is SGHNT, CDR2 YYREEE, per germline (reference sequence). The trim removed 4 bases at V and 1 base at J, leaving 7 bases unmatched. The CDR3 is made up of 16 amino acids. The CDR3 nucleotides are TGTGCCAGCAGCCCCCAGGGACTAGCTCGCACAGATACGCAGTATTTT. This encodes CASSPQGLARTDTQYF. Full variable domain (rest looked up from reference TRBV5-4 and TRBJ2-3): ETGVTQSPTHLIKTRGQQVTLRCSSQSGHNTVSWYQQALGQGPQFIFQYYREEENGRGNFPPRFSGLQFPNYSSELNVNALELDDSALYLCASSPQGLARTDTQYFGPGTRLTVL.

This clone has only a few counts. J is TRBJ2-1 and V is TRBV5-4, with a possible D match to TRBD2 (6 bases). The germline V gene encodes CDR1 SGHNT and CDR2 YYREEE (reference sequence). Trimming left V 0 bases short and J 0 bases short, with 7 bases between. This CDR3 contains 15 residues. In DNA form, the CDR3 reads TGTGCCAGCAGCTTGGGGGGGGACTCCTACAATGAGCAGTTCTTC. This codes for CASSLGGDSYNEQFF.

The rearrangement links TRBV19 to TRBJ1-5; no firm D call. CDR1 and CDR2 (germline): LNHDA, SQIVND (reference sequence). CDR3 length equals 15 residues. V lost 5 bases, J lost 5 bases, and 16 bases lay in between. CDR3 amino acids: CASSSQSTQDQPQHF. CDR3 sequence (DNA): TGTGCCAGTAGTTCCCAATCAACCCAGGATCAGCCCCAGCATTTT.

The CDR3 region is CASSEQVGSEYSNQPQHF. CDR3 sequence (DNA): TGTGCCAGTAGCGAACAAGTCGGGAGCGAATATAGCAATCAGCCCCAGCATTTT. The V and J genes are TRBV19 and TRBJ1-5; D is unclear. Germline CDR1 and CDR2: LNHDA and SQIVND (reference sequence). The germline V and J ends were trimmed by 6 bases and 0 bases, with 21 bases remaining between them. There are 18 residues in the CDR3.

The gene calls are TRBV11-2 and TRBJ1-1, with 9 bases fitting TRBD1. The germline V gene has CDR1 SGHAT and CDR2 FQNNGV. The CDR3 has 15 residues. V trimming: 5 bases; J trimming: 5 bases; junction bases outside the gene matches: 9. CDR3 coding DNA: TGTGCCAGCAGCGCAGGGGACAGGGAAGGGACTGAAGCTTTCTTT. Translation: CASSAGDREGTEAFF. The full variable domain, completed using reference TRBV11-2 and TRBJ1-1, is EAGVAQSPRYKIIEKRQSVAFWCNPISGHATLYWYQQILGQGPKLLIQFQNNGVVDDSQLPKDRFSAERLKGVDSTLKIQPAKLEDSAVYLCASSAGDREGTEAFFGQGTRLTVV.

The chain recombines TRBV10-1 with TRBJ2-1; the match to TRBD1 covers 9 bases. J lost 3 bases, V lost 0 bases, and 3 bases had no gene match. Germline-derived CDR1 and CDR2 are WNHNN and SYGVQD (reference sequence). This CDR3 is 16 amino acids long. CDR3 residues: CASSESQGASYNEQFF. CDR3 sequence (DNA): TGCGCCAGCAGTGAGTCACAGGGGGCCAGCTACAATGAGCAGTTCTTC.

This chain uses TRBV19 with TRBJ1-5; possibly TRBD1 for D (6 bases). V lost 1 base, J lost 4 bases, and 14 bases lay in between. The germline V gene encodes CDR1 LNHDA and CDR2 SQIVND (reference sequence). The CDR3 sequence is 16 residues long. DNA of the CDR3: TGTGCCAGTAGTATAGGGTGGGACAAACTAAATCAGCCCCAGCATTTT. Its protein is CASSIGWDKLNQPQHF.

This clone was detected once. This chain links TRBV19 with TRBJ1-1; TRBD1 matches 7 bases. CDR1 and CDR2 from the germline V gene are LNHDA and SQIVND (reference sequence). Trimming removed 5 bases from V and 6 bases from J; junction bases left unmatched: 9. The CDR3 is 14 amino acids. CDR3 nucleotides: TGTGCCAGTAGTGCACGACAGGGTACGGCTGAAGCTTTCTTT. Translated: CASSARQGTAEAFF.

The V call is TRBV27, the J call TRBJ1-3; 7 positions agree with TRBD1. Germline V gives CDR1 MNHEY, CDR2 SMNVEV (reference sequence). With 5 bases clipped from V and 0 bases from J, the junction kept 1 base outside the gene matches. The CDR3 covers 14 residues. In DNA form, the CDR3 reads TGTGCCAGCAGTCGGGACAGCTCTGGAAACACCATATATTTT. Amino acids: CASSRDSSGNTIYF.

This clone was detected a few times. The CDR3 nucleotides read TGCGCCAGCAGCCCCGGACCGGGACAGATGAACACTGAAGCTTTCTTT. It translates to CASSPGPGQMNTEAFF. The chain recombines TRBV4-3 with TRBJ1-1, with 7 bases lining up with TRBD1. The CDR3 spans 16 residues. The germline V gene encodes CDR1 LGHNA and CDR2 YSLEER. Germline trimming cut 4 bases from V and 0 bases from J; bases unmatched to any gene: 8.

This chain connects TRBV5-4 to TRBJ2-1, with 11 nucleotides matching TRBD2. V lost 1 base to trimming and J lost 10 bases; unmatched junction nucleotides: 10. Germline V CDR1 and CDR2: SGHNT, YYREEE (reference sequence). CDR3 length: 16 amino acids. The CDR3 nucleotides are TGTGCCAGCAGCTTGATCGTTACTAGCGGGAGAAACGAGCAGTTCTTC. Protein sequence: CASSLIVTSGRNEQFF.

The rearrangement uses TRBV7-2 and TRBJ2-1; TRBD1 matches at 11 bases. V lost 2 bases to trimming and J lost 5 bases; unmatched junction nucleotides: 8. There are 17 residues in the CDR3. Germline loops: CDR1 SGHTA, CDR2 FQGNSA. The CDR3 is CASSLTSAGQGDNEQFF. CDR3 DNA: TGTGCCAGCAGCTTAACCTCCGCGGGACAGGGGGACAATGAGCAGTTCTTC.

The chain employs TRBV5-1 and TRBJ1-1, with TRBD1 matching 7 bases. This CDR3 has 13 amino acids. The germline V gene encodes CDR1 SGHRS and CDR2 YFSETQ. Trimming at V came to 4 bases and at J to 3 bases, leaving 3 bases not matched to a gene. The CDR3 loop reads CASSPGQHTEAFF. CDR3 DNA sequence: TGCGCCAGCAGCCCGGGACAGCACACTGAAGCTTTCTTT. The whole variable domain, remainder taken from reference TRBV5-1 and TRBJ1-1, is KAGVTQTPRYLIKTRGQQVTLSCSPISGHRSVSWYQQTPGQGLQFLFEYFSETQRNKGNFPGRFSGRQFSNSRSEMNVSTLELGDSALYLCASSPGQHTEAFFGQGTRLTVV.

The rearrangement joins TRBV25-1 to TRBJ2-4; 8 bases are shared with TRBD2. The trim removed 3 bases at V and 6 bases at J, leaving 7 bases unmatched. This CDR3 region has 15 residues. The V gene's germline CDR1 is MGHDK and CDR2 SYGVNS. The CDR3 loop reads CASSDDFGGGNIQYF. As DNA, the CDR3 is TGTGCCAGCAGTGATGACTTCGGGGGGGGAAACATTCAGTACTTC. Full variable domain (missing parts from reference TRBV25-1 and TRBJ2-4): EADIYQTPRYLVIGTGKKITLECSQTMGHDKMYWYQQDPGMELHLIHYSYGVNSTEKGDLSSESTVSRIRTEHFPLTLESARPSHTSQYLCASSDDFGGGNIQYFGAGTRLSVL.